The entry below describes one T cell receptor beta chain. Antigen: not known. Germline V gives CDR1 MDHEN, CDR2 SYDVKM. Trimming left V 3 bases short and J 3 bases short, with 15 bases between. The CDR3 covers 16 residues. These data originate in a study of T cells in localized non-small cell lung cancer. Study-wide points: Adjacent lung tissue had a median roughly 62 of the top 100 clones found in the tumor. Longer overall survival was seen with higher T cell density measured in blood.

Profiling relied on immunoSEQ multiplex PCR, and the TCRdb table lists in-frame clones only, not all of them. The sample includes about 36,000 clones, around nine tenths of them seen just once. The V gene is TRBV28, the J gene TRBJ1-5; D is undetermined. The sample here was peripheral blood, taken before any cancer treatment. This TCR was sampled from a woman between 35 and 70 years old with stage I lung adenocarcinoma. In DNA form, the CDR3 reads TGTGCCAGCAGTTTGGTACCCCGGATGATCAATCAGCCCCAGCATTTT. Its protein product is CASSLVPRMINQPQHF.